The 30 T cell receptor beta chains below all came from one sample that was sequenced in a study of lymphopenia after photon versus proton radiotherapy. Produced via immunoSEQ multiplex PCR; TCRdb's table is partial and in-frame only. Of 25,000 to 30,000 clones listed, approximately 85% are singletons. Sequenced material: peripheral blood, taken from a patient treated with photon-based radiotherapy. These receptors came from a man in his fifties with gastric cancer.

The chain links TRBV6-5 to TRBJ1-6; 7 bases are a match to TRBD1. This CDR3 region has 15 residues. The V gene's germline CDR1 is MNHEY and CDR2 SVGAGI. V shed 5 bases and J 9 bases; nucleotides not matched to a gene: 10. Here the CDR3 reads CASSRGQLRGSPLHF. DNA of the CDR3: TGTGCCAGCAGTCGGGGACAGCTCAGGGGTTCACCCCTCCACTTT.

This rearrangement joins TRBV10-3 to TRBJ2-3; TRBD2 agrees at 8 bases. After removal of 11 bases from V and 2 bases from J, the junction contained 15 bases not matched to a gene. The length of the CDR3 is 16 residues. Germline V gene sequence: CDR1 ENHRY, CDR2 SYGVKD. CDR3 DNA sequence: TGTGCCTCACGCGCGGTCGAAGCGGGGGTCACAGATACGCAGTATTTT. Encoded protein: CASRAVEAGVTDTQYF.

The chain joins TRBV6-1 to TRBJ2-7; 7 positions agree with TRBD2. CDR3 length: 13 amino acids. V was pared by 4 bases and J by 4 bases, with 4 bases of the junction left unmatched. The V gene's germline CDR1 is MNHNS and CDR2 SASEGT. This chain's CDR3 is CASSVTSTYEQYF. The DNA of the CDR3 is TGTGCCAGCAGTGTGACTAGCACGTACGAGCAGTACTTC.

The J gene is TRBJ2-1, the V gene TRBV11-2, with unresolved D. V was cut by 5 bases and J by 9 bases, with 8 bases left in between. This CDR3 spans 11 amino acids. In germline, CDR1 is SGHAT, CDR2 FQNNGV. The CDR3 sequence: CASSREFEQFF. In DNA form, the CDR3 reads TGTGCCAGCAGCCGAGAGTTTGAGCAGTTCTTC.

This clone was detected only once. The chain links TRBV5-3 to TRBJ1-1; D remains ambiguous. TRBV5-3 belongs to the ORF category, with a function that is uncertain. The CDR3 contains 11 residues. Between the trimmed V and J ends, which lost 2 bases and 6 bases, there was a span of 5 bases. Written as DNA, the CDR3 is TGTGCCAGAAGCTTTGACCCTGAAGCTTTCTTT. Its protein is CARSFDPEAFF.

V gene TRBV6-5 combines with J gene TRBJ1-2; D perhaps matches TRBD1 (6 bases). Germline V lookup: CDR1 MNHEY, CDR2 SVGAGI. This CDR3 spans 13 amino acids. The germline V and J ends were trimmed by 5 bases and 4 bases, with 11 bases remaining between them. CDR3 DNA sequence: TGTGCCAGCAGTCAGGACAGTCTCTATGGCTACACCTTC. As protein: CASSQDSLYGYTF.

The rearrangement uses TRBV2 and TRBJ1-5; 7 bases are a match to TRBD1. The CDR3 runs to 13 residues. CDR1 is SNHLY and CDR2 is FYNNEI in the germline V gene. V gave up 6 bases and J gave up 7 bases; unmatched junction bases: 6. CDR3 residues: CASRIQGTQPQHF. CDR3 nucleotides: TGTGCCAGCAGGATACAGGGGACACAGCCCCAGCATTTT. Together with reference TRBV2 and TRBJ1-5, the CDR3 gives the full variable domain: EPEVTQTPSHQVTQMGQEVILRCVPISNHLYFYWYRQILGQKVEFLVSFYNNEISEKSEIFDDQFSVERPDGSNFTLKIRSTKLEDSAMYFCASRIQGTQPQHFGDGTRLSIL.

The V and J genes are TRBV7-6 and TRBJ1-3; D unclear. Germline CDR1 reads SGHVS; CDR2 reads FNYEAQ. This CDR3 contains 14 residues. The V end lost 0 bases, the J end lost 6 bases, and 9 bases lay between the germline ends. The CDR3 protein is CASSLAWQENTIYF. The CDR3 coding sequence is TGTGCCAGCAGCTTAGCATGGCAAGAAAACACCATATATTTT.

This chain links TRBV18 with TRBJ2-1, with 10 bases fitting TRBD1. J was trimmed by 8 bases and V by 3 bases; bases with no gene match: 7. The CDR3 is 15 amino acids. In germline, CDR1 is KGHSH, CDR2 LQKENI. This chain's CDR3 is CASSPTGGEVYEQFF. The DNA for the CDR3 is TGTGCCAGCTCACCGACAGGGGGCGAGGTCTATGAGCAGTTCTTC.

The rearrangement joins TRBV9 to TRBJ2-7; TRBD1 agrees at 9 bases. V gave up 4 bases and J gave up 6 bases; unmatched junction bases: 11. The CDR3 sequence is 15 residues long. Germline CDR1 is SGDLS and CDR2 is YYNGEE. The CDR3 sequence is CASSPRGQGSSEQYF. The DNA of the CDR3 is TGTGCCAGCAGCCCTCGGGGACAGGGATCAAGCGAGCAGTACTTC.

This clone showed up just a few times. V is TRBV5-1 and J is TRBJ2-1; weak D call: TRBD1 (10 bases). From germline, CDR1 is SGHRS and CDR2 YFSETQ. This CDR3 is 16 amino acids long. V lost 3 bases to trimming and J lost 7 bases, with 20 bases between them. CDR3 in DNA: TGCGCCAGCAGCTCCCTAGCGGGACAGGGGATGAATGAGCAGTTCTTC. This encodes CASSSLAGQGMNEQFF.

This clone was picked up a small number of times. The rearrangement uses TRBV6-6 and TRBJ1-4; the D gene is possibly TRBD1 (5 bases). Trimming removed 5 bases from V and 4 bases from J, with 14 bases in between. Looked up from germline, CDR1 is MNHNY and CDR2 is SVGAGI (reference sequence). The CDR3 has 15 amino acids. CDR3 residues: CASSTPGNHNEKLFF. The CDR3 bases are TGTGCCAGCAGTACCCCAGGGAACCATAATGAAAAACTGTTTTTT.

The CDR3 nucleotides read TGTGCCAGCACCGGGGTAAGGGGATCACCCCTCCACTTT. This translates into CASTGVRGSPLHF. V is TRBV5-6 and J is TRBJ1-6, with a possible D match to TRBD1 (5 bases). Trimming removed 6 bases at V and 10 bases at J, with 14 bases between. The CDR3 runs 13 residues. Looked up from germline, CDR1 is SGHDT and CDR2 is YYEEEE.

V is TRBV5-6 and J is TRBJ2-4; 12 nucleotides agree with TRBD1. The CDR3 is 18 amino acids. V dropped 4 bases and J dropped 0; count of bases not matched to a gene: 8. The germline V gene encodes CDR1 SGHDT and CDR2 YYEEEE. The DNA for the CDR3 is TGTGCCAGCAGCCTCCGGGACAGGGGGCCGCTAGCCAAAAACATTCAGTACTTC. It translates to CASSLRDRGPLAKNIQYF.

The V gene is TRBV19, the J gene TRBJ2-7; D may match TRBD1 or TRBD2 (5 bases each). There are 14 residues in the CDR3. Trimming removed 9 bases at V and 0 bases at J, with 15 bases between. Per the germline V gene, CDR1 is LNHDA and CDR2 is SQIVND (reference sequence). CDR3 in amino acids: CASHHRDRSYEQYF. The CDR3 DNA reads as TGTGCCAGCCATCACCGGGACCGCTCCTACGAGCAGTACTTC.

V usage is TRBV9 and J usage is TRBJ2-5; 7 bases align to TRBD1. CDR3 size: 16 residues. V shed 1 base and J 3 bases; nucleotides not matched to a gene: 9. In germline, CDR1 is SGDLS, CDR2 YYNGEE. The CDR3 DNA reads as TGTGCCAGCAGCGTAAGGGGGATGGGGACAGAAGAGACCCAGTACTTC. This sequence encodes CASSVRGMGTEETQYF.

This rearrangement joins TRBV9 to TRBJ2-3, with 9 nucleotides matching TRBD2. Germline CDR1 is SGDLS and CDR2 is YYNGEE. V shed 1 base and J 8 bases; nucleotides not matched to a gene: 20. The CDR3 covers 19 residues. The CDR3 DNA reads as TGTGCCAGCAGCGTAATGGCAGGGATGACAGCGGGGGGACTCGTTACGCAGTATTTT. It yields the protein CASSVMAGMTAGGLVTQYF.

This chain links TRBV7-9 with TRBJ1-1; D is unclear. Germline V gene lookup returns CDR1 SEHNR and CDR2 FQNEAQ (reference sequence). This CDR3 has 12 residues. Deletions cut 5 bases from V and 5 bases from J, with 9 bases between. This CDR3 is CASSRGETEAFF. The CDR3, as DNA: TGTGCCAGCAGCCGAGGAGAGACTGAAGCTTTCTTT.

This chain links TRBV6-6 with TRBJ2-3; D remains ambiguous. V gave up 2 bases and J gave up 2 bases, with 11 bases separating them. Per the germline V gene, CDR1 is MNHNY and CDR2 is SVGAGI (reference sequence). There are 15 residues in the CDR3. The CDR3 nucleotides are TGTGCCAGCAGTTACCCCGATATCCCCACAGATACGCAGTATTTT. Translation gives CASSYPDIPTDTQYF.

The chain carries TRBV10-3 and TRBJ2-7; D may be TRBD2 (6 bases). The CDR3 covers 12 residues. The V end lost 9 bases, the J end lost 7 bases, and 16 bases lay between the germline ends. The germline CDR1 and CDR2 sequences are ENHRY and SYGVKD. The CDR3 here is CAMGGTSGEQYV. CDR3 bases: TGTGCCATGGGCGGGACCTCGGGGGAGCAGTACGTC.

This chain joins TRBV7-8 and TRBJ1-2, with a tentative D call TRBD1 (5 bases). The CDR3 totals 16 residues. The germline V and J ends were trimmed by 5 bases and 6 bases, with 22 bases remaining between them. Looked up from germline, CDR1 is SGHVS and CDR2 is FQNEAQ. The CDR3 region is CASSPLRRGSVDGYTF. The DNA for the CDR3 is TGTGCCAGCAGCCCCCTCCGGAGGGGATCTGTGGATGGCTACACCTTC.

This rearrangement joins TRBV25-1 to TRBJ1-3; D is possibly TRBD1 (6 bases). The CDR3 extends over 14 amino acids. CDR1 and CDR2 (germline): MGHDK, SYGVNS. V lost 2 bases and J 4 bases, leaving 9 bases between the germline ends. The CDR3 region has the DNA TGTGCCAGCAGTGAACTCGGGGGCGGAAACACCATATATTTT. Its protein is CASSELGGGNTIYF.

The rearrangement joins TRBV6-1 to TRBJ2-1; 10 bases align to TRBD1. The V segment lost 3 bases and the J segment 5 bases; nucleotides outside the gene matches: 7. The CDR3 runs to 16 residues. Germline values: CDR1 MNHNS, CDR2 SASEGT. CDR3 nucleotides: TGTGCCAGCAGTGAGTTGGACAGGGGGTTTAACAATGAGCAGTTCTTC. It codes for CASSELDRGFNNEQFF.

J is TRBJ1-6 and V is TRBV30; D remains unclear. The CDR3 is 15 amino acids. Germline CDR1 is GTSNPN and CDR2 is SVGIG (reference sequence). The germline V and J ends were trimmed by 1 base and 5 bases, with 12 bases remaining between them. The CDR3: CAWSEPAADNSPLHF. The CDR3 region has the DNA TGTGCCTGGAGTGAACCGGCAGCCGATAATTCACCCCTCCACTTT.

V usage is TRBV6-5 and J usage is TRBJ2-7, with D possibly being TRBD2 (6 bases). With 8 bases removed from V and 2 bases from J, the gap between germline ends came to 10 bases. The CDR3 runs 12 residues. The germline V gene encodes CDR1 MNHEY and CDR2 SVGAGI. The CDR3 DNA reads TGTGCCAGCCGGGACTTTACCTACGAGCAGTACTTC. Protein: CASRDFTYEQYF.

This rearrangement joins TRBV6-5 to TRBJ2-3; maybe TRBD2 (5 bases). The V gene's germline CDR1 is MNHEY and CDR2 SVGAGI. With 5 bases removed from V and 3 bases from J, the gap between germline ends came to 9 bases. The CDR3 has 13 amino acids. This CDR3 reads CASSRRTTDTQYF. The DNA for the CDR3 is TGTGCCAGCAGTCGGAGGACTACAGATACGCAGTATTTT.

V usage is TRBV20-1 and J usage is TRBJ2-1; D gene unclear. Trimming shortened V by 5 bases and J by 8 bases, and 7 bases separated the two germline ends. CDR1 is DFQATT, CDR2 SNEGSKA, per germline (reference sequence). The CDR3 totals 10 residues. The DNA of the CDR3 is TGCAGTGCTTGGCCGCATGAGCAGTTCTTC. Its protein product is CSAWPHEQFF.

The V and J genes are TRBV21-1 and TRBJ2-4; the D segment call TRBD1 is taken from the table without a DNA check. TRBV21-1 is labeled a pseudogene. The CDR3 totals 15 residues. The DNA for the CDR3 is TGTGCCAGCAGCAAACAGGGGGCGGCCAAAAACATTCAGTACTTC. It codes for CASSKQGAAKNIQYF.

The V and J genes are TRBV27 and TRBJ1-4, with D unclear. This CDR3 spans 16 amino acids. The germline V and J ends were trimmed by 5 bases and 0 bases, with 13 bases remaining between them. CDR1 and CDR2 from the germline V gene are MNHEY and SMNVEV (reference sequence). The CDR3 nucleotides read TGTGCCAGCAGTCCGCGCCTGTTTGCAACTAATGAAAAACTGTTTTTT. This translates into CASSPRLFATNEKLFF. The entire variable domain, with the rest obtained from reference TRBV27 and TRBJ1-4, is as follows: EAQVTQNPRYLITVTGKKLTVTCSQNMNHEYMSWYRQDPGLGLRQIYYSMNVEVTDKGDVPEGYKVSRKEKRNFPLILESPSPNQTSLYFCASSPRLFATNEKLFFGSGTQLSVL.

The chain uses TRBV5-6 and TRBJ2-6, with 9 bases matching TRBD1. Germline loops: CDR1 SGHDT, CDR2 YYEEEE. The CDR3 length is 17 residues. The V and J ends lost 3 bases and 2 bases, in that order; junction bases with no gene match: 6. DNA of the CDR3: TGTGCCAGCAGCTACGGGACAGGGCAGGCTGGGGCCAACGTCCTGACTTTC. Residues: CASSYGTGQAGANVLTF.